Here is one T cell receptor beta chain with its context. Its antigen is currently unknown. This sample is drawn from a study of beta chain features in type 1 diabetes. Findings and caveats of the study: When VDJ junctions were examined, type 1 diabetes patients showed fewer insertions and more deletions. Comparison showed that naive, central memory and Treg TCRB repertoires appeared more similar among patients than among healthy donors. The study notes PCR might favor shorter templates equally in patients and controls. When Type 1 diabetes patients were examined, their TCRB CDR3s proved moderately but significantly shorter in all four CD4+ subsets.

The CDR3 has 17 amino acids. Germline CDR1 is SGHVS and CDR2 is FNYEAQ. V was cut by 3 bases and J by 0 bases, with 14 bases left in between. cDNA synthesis used the whole RNA isolate, giving expressed TCRB sequences. Profiling relied on immunoSEQ multiplex PCR, and the TCRdb table lists in-frame clones only, not all of them. Altogether about 230,000 clones are present, roughly 16% being singletons, with the ten largest covering 0.08% to 0.095%. V and J are TRBV7-6 and TRBJ1-4; D is ambiguous. The receptor's source is a man under 40 with type 1 diabetes. Sequenced: naive CD4+ T cells from blood. CDR3 sequence reads: CASSFLAAKSTNEKLFF. DNA for the CDR3: TGTGCCAGCAGCTTCTTGGCAGCGAAGTCAACTAATGAAAAACTGTTTTTT.